This T cell receptor beta chain appears in the sequencing data of a study of blood T cell repertoires in COVID-19. Methods used by the authors: Counts of nucleated cells, estimated from reference gene primer amplification, were obtained. Generated by immunoSEQ multiplex PCR, the TCRdb table keeps only in-frame clones and is missing some. The V and J calls and clone size come from that table; D and trimming were worked out from the DNA. The sample yields about 40,000 clones, roughly 90% seen once. This CDR3 is built from 14 residues. Germline loops: CDR1 SNHLY, CDR2 FYNNEI. With 4 bases removed from V and 5 bases from J, the gap between germline ends came to 11 bases. The table lists this clone with a few counts.

The chain joins TRBV2 to TRBJ1-4, with a weak D call TRBD1 (5 bases). Sequencing was carried out using peripheral blood. This TCR was recovered from a human donor in a cohort sampled during active COVID-19. The CDR3 DNA follows: TGTGCCAGCAGTGGGGGGGAGGCGAATGAAAAACTGTTTTTT. Its translation is CASSGGEANEKLFF.